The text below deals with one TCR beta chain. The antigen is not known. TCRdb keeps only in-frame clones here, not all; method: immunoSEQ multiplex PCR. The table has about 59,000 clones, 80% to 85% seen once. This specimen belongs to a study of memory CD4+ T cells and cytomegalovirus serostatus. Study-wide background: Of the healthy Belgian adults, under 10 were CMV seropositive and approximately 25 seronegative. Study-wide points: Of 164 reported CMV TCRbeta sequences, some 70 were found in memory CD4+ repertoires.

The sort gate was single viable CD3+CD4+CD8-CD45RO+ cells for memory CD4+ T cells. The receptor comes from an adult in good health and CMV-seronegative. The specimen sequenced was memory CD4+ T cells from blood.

The CDR3: CASSRQRSSNQPQHF. DNA for the CDR3: TGTGCCAGCAGTCGACAGAGATCTAGCAATCAGCCCCAGCATTTT. The J gene is TRBJ1-5, the V gene TRBV6-5; D possibly corresponds to TRBD1 (5 bases). In germline, CDR1 is MNHEY, CDR2 SVGAGI. V lost 5 bases and J 0 bases, leaving 11 bases between the germline ends. The CDR3 consists of 15 residues.